These 27 T cell receptor beta chains share one sample of origin, sequenced in a study of shared clonotypes between healthy human individuals (dated by TCRdb to 2020 to 2022). Libraries were constructed by the immunoSEQ multiplex PCR assay. TCRdb mirrors the immuneACCESS table, restricted to in-frame sequences. Some clones are absent from its copies; in checked studies, under half trace to an unresolved V gene, and the reason for the others is unknown. Within this sample are fewer than 3 million clones, with about 90% of them counted one time only. 0.37% of the sample lies in the top ten. The specimen sequenced was naive CD4+ T cells from PBMCs. In light of the paper, this sample's cell subset or site label describes: CD45RA+ positively selected. The receptors here all came from a man aged 18 to 30 in good health. Some clones in this sample may be carry-over from other donors' samples.

This clone showed up just once. The chain joins TRBV29-1 to TRBJ2-7; TRBD1 matches 12 bases. The CDR3 is 15 residues long. V lost 6 bases, J lost 4 bases, and 10 bases stayed unmatched. The germline CDR1 and CDR2 sequences are SQVTM and ANQGSEA. CDR3 sequence reads: CSVEPGTGGLYEQYF. CDR3 nucleotide sequence: TGCAGCGTCGAACCCGGGACAGGGGGCTTATACGAGCAGTACTTC.

The chain carries TRBV7-2 and TRBJ2-3; 11 bases line up with TRBD2. The germline V gene has CDR1 SGHTA and CDR2 FQGNSA. V lost 5 bases to trimming and J lost 5 bases; unmatched junction nucleotides: 15. CDR3 length equals 18 residues. CDR3 sequence reads: CASSLGTSGQGGVDTQYF. In DNA form, the CDR3 reads TGTGCCAGCAGCCTGGGGACTAGCGGCCAGGGCGGGGTAGATACGCAGTATTTT.

The rearrangement joins TRBV7-6 to TRBJ2-3; no clear D gene. Germline CDR1 is SGHVS and CDR2 is FNYEAQ. CDR3 length equals 14 residues. The V end was cut by 1 base, the J end by 2 bases, with 7 bases between. DNA of the CDR3: TGTGCCAGCAGCTTAGAGGCTTTCACAGATACGCAGTATTTT. Translation gives CASSLEAFTDTQYF.

The chain couples TRBV13 to TRBJ2-7; D is undetermined. Germline CDR1 reads PRHDT; CDR2 reads FYEKMQ (reference sequence). V gave up 6 bases and J gave up 2 bases, with 14 bases separating them. This CDR3 has 14 residues. The DNA of the CDR3 is TGTGCCAGCAGTAGATTCTTCGGCACCTACGAGCAGTACTTC. Residues: CASSRFFGTYEQYF. Filled out from reference TRBV13 and TRBJ2-7, the complete variable domain reads AAGVIQSPRHLIKEKRETATLKCYPIPRHDTVYWYQQGPGQDPQFLISFYEKMQSDKGSIPDRFSAQQFSDYHSELNMSSLELGDSALYFCASSRFFGTYEQYFGPGTRLTVT.

Worth noting for this clone: This CDR3 is also generated by other DNA sequences in the sample. The CDR3: CASSLEGSNQPQHF. CDR3 in DNA: TGTGCCAGCAGTTTAGAGGGGAGCAATCAGCCCCAGCATTTT. The chain joins TRBV28 to TRBJ1-5, with D possibly being TRBD1 (5 bases). V lost 2 bases to trimming and J lost 1 base, with 6 bases between them. The CDR3 loop spans 14 amino acids. Germline-derived CDR1 and CDR2 are MDHEN and SYDVKM. The complete variable domain, with remaining parts taken from reference TRBV28 and TRBJ1-5, reads DVKVTQSSRYLVKRTGEKVFLECVQDMDHENMFWYRQDPGLGLRLIYFSYDVKMKEKGDIPEGYSVSREKKERFSLILESASTNQTSMYLCASSLEGSNQPQHFGDGTRLSIL.

The rearrangement joins TRBV19 to TRBJ1-5, with 9 bases aligning to TRBD1. Germline CDR1 LNHDA, CDR2 SQIVND (reference sequence). This CDR3 comprises 15 residues. After removal of 6 bases from V and 0 bases from J, the junction contained 3 bases not matched to a gene. CDR3 DNA sequence: TGTGCCAGTAGGGACAGGGGACATAGCAATCAGCCCCAGCATTTT. It translates to CASRDRGHSNQPQHF.

This clone is a singleton in its sample. V is TRBV6-6 and J is TRBJ1-5, with TRBD1 as a possible D gene (6 bases). The CDR3 spans 15 residues. CDR1 and CDR2 (germline): MNHNY, SVGAGI (reference sequence). The ends were cut back, 6 bases at V and 3 bases at J, with 15 bases in the middle. Here the CDR3 reads CASRDRQDLNQPQHF. The DNA for the CDR3 is TGTGCCAGCAGAGATAGACAGGATCTCAATCAGCCCCAGCATTTT.

J is TRBJ2-5 and V is TRBV1; the table's D call TRBD1 went unverified against the DNA. TRBV1 is described as a pseudogene. This CDR3 has 20 residues. The CDR3 sequence is CTSSQEEAPGTGGKEETQYF. The CDR3 DNA sequence: TGCACCAGCAGCCAAGAGGAAGCTCCCGGGACAGGGGGGAAAGAAGAGACCCAGTACTTC.

This clone was seen more than once but under ten times. The chain joins TRBV19 to TRBJ1-5; D perhaps matches TRBD1 (6 bases). This CDR3 contains 15 residues. The V gene's germline CDR1 is LNHDA and CDR2 SQIVND (reference sequence). Trimming shortened V by 8 bases and J by 3 bases, and 17 bases separated the two germline ends. The CDR3 coding sequence is TGTGCCAGTCGCCCCTTGGACAGTTTCAATCAGCCCCAGCATTTT. Translating it yields CASRPLDSFNQPQHF.

The rearrangement uses TRBV6-5 and TRBJ1-1; D perhaps matches TRBD1 (6 bases). The germline gives CDR1 MNHEY, CDR2 SVGAGI. V dropped 2 bases and J dropped 2 bases, with 12 bases sitting between them. CDR3 length equals 15 residues. The CDR3, as DNA: TGTGCCAGCAGTTACCGTACAGGGACTAACACTGAAGCTTTCTTT. This codes for CASSYRTGTNTEAFF.

To note about this clone: The sample holds other DNA sequences that translate to the same CDR3. The chain recombines TRBV28 with TRBJ1-6; TRBD1 matches 8 bases. Germline CDR1 is MDHEN and CDR2 is SYDVKM. With V trimmed by 9 bases and J by 7 bases, 5 bases remained unmatched. The CDR3 contains 13 residues. The CDR3 reads CASTRQGNSPLHF. The CDR3 nucleotides read TGTGCCAGTACCAGACAGGGGAATTCACCCCTCCACTTT.

The chain has TRBV5-4 and TRBJ2-2, with 7 bases aligning to TRBD2. The CDR3 sequence is 14 residues long. V lost 6 bases, J lost 4 bases, and 6 bases stayed unmatched. The germline gives CDR1 SGHNT, CDR2 YYREEE (reference sequence). The CDR3 is CASTQGLVTGELFF. In DNA, the CDR3 is TGTGCCAGCACCCAAGGACTAGTCACCGGGGAGCTGTTTTTT.

This CDR3 is CASSLGTSGKREQFF. CDR3 in DNA: TGTGCCAGCAGCTTAGGGACTAGCGGGAAGAGAGAGCAGTTCTTC. The chain carries TRBV7-2 and TRBJ2-1; 12 bases map to TRBD2. The CDR3 is made up of 15 amino acids. Trimming at V came to 1 base and at J to 10 bases, leaving 5 bases not matched to a gene. Per the germline V gene, CDR1 is SGHTA and CDR2 is FQGNSA.

V usage is TRBV7-9 and J usage is TRBJ2-7; D might be TRBD2 (6 bases). The CDR3 loop spans 14 amino acids. Trimming removed 3 bases from V and 6 bases from J, with 15 bases in between. Per the germline V gene, CDR1 is SEHNR and CDR2 is FQNEAQ (reference sequence). This CDR3 reads CASSLGVWGGEQYF. The CDR3 bases are TGTGCCAGCAGCTTGGGTGTCTGGGGAGGCGAGCAGTACTTC.

Concerning this clone: The same CDR3 arises from other DNA sequences in this sample as well. This rearrangement joins TRBV6-5 to TRBJ1-5; D ambiguous. V lost 2 bases and J 4 bases, leaving 6 bases between the germline ends. The CDR3 contains 13 residues. Germline loops: CDR1 MNHEY, CDR2 SVGAGI. CDR3 loop: CASSYAGNQPQHF. CDR3 DNA: TGTGCCAGCAGTTACGCTGGGAATCAGCCCCAGCATTTT.

This clone was detected once. This chain links TRBV18 with TRBJ1-4; 7 bases map to TRBD1. The CDR3 loop spans 15 amino acids. The V gene's germline CDR1 is KGHSH and CDR2 LQKENI. The ends lost 1 base at V and 7 bases at J; junction bases unmatched: 6. The CDR3 reads CASSPQQGPGEKLFF. The CDR3 nucleotides are TGTGCCAGCTCACCACAACAGGGGCCGGGTGAAAAACTGTTTTTT.

This chain links TRBV7-9 with TRBJ1-3, with D perhaps TRBD1 (6 bases). The germline CDR1 and CDR2 sequences are SEHNR and FQNEAQ (reference sequence). This CDR3 is built from 17 residues. Trimming removed 7 bases at V and 0 bases at J, with 19 bases between. CDR3 in DNA: TGTGCCAGCACCTCAGGGACACCTATTAGCTCTGGAAACACCATATATTTT. Protein product: CASTSGTPISSGNTIYF.

This clone is a singleton in its sample. The V gene is TRBV4-1, the J gene TRBJ1-5; D unclear. The germline V and J ends were trimmed by 4 bases and 7 bases, with 14 bases remaining between them. The V gene's germline CDR1 is MGHRA and CDR2 YSYEKL. The CDR3 is made up of 14 amino acids. The DNA for the CDR3 is TGCGCCAGCAGCCCCCGGGAGGGCAGACAGCCCCAGCATTTT. Translating gives CASSPREGRQPQHF.

CDR3 amino acids: CASSWGGNNQPQHF. The CDR3 nucleotides are TGTGCCAGCAGTTGGGGGGGCAACAATCAGCCCCAGCATTTT. V usage is TRBV6-6 and J usage is TRBJ1-5; maybe TRBD1 (6 bases). The V and J ends lost 4 bases and 3 bases respectively, with 10 bases between them. The length of the CDR3 is 14 residues. CDR1 is MNHNY and CDR2 is SVGAGI in the germline V gene (reference sequence).

The chain couples TRBV6-4 to TRBJ1-5, with TRBD1 matching 9 bases. The CDR3 covers 17 residues. In germline, CDR1 is MRHNA, CDR2 SNTAGT. V was clipped by 6 bases and J by 0 bases; unmatched bases: 9. CDR3 bases: TGTGCCAGCAGCTCAGCAGACAGGGGGTATAGCAATCAGCCCCAGCATTTT. Translating gives CASSSADRGYSNQPQHF.

The chain carries TRBV5-1 and TRBJ1-1; TRBD1 is a possible D gene (6 bases). CDR3 length equals 16 residues. The V end lost 3 bases, the J end lost 2 bases, and 17 bases lay between the germline ends. Looked up from germline, CDR1 is SGHRS and CDR2 is YFSETQ. CDR3 loop: CASSSNLQGLNTEAFF. In DNA form, the CDR3 reads TGCGCCAGCAGCTCAAATTTACAGGGATTAAACACTGAAGCTTTCTTT.

The V and J genes are TRBV30 and TRBJ2-3, with TRBD1 as a possible D gene (6 bases). The CDR3 spans 14 residues. Trimming shortened V by 1 base and J by 0 bases, and 8 bases separated the two germline ends. The V gene's germline CDR1 is GTSNPN and CDR2 SVGIG (reference sequence). The CDR3 DNA reads as TGTGCCTGGAGTGCAGGGGTAAGCACAGATACGCAGTATTTT. It yields the protein CAWSAGVSTDTQYF. Full variable domain (rest looked up from reference TRBV30 and TRBJ2-3): SQTIHQWPATLVQPVGSPLSLECTVEGTSNPNLYWYRQAAGRGLQLLFYSVGIGQISSEVPQNLSASRPQDRQFILSSKKLLLSDSGFYLCAWSAGVSTDTQYFGPGTRLTVL.

The chain uses TRBV29-1 and TRBJ2-7; D gene unclear. CDR1 is SQVTM and CDR2 is ANQGSEA in the germline V gene. V lost 3 bases to trimming and J lost 1 base, with 7 bases between them. This CDR3 contains 12 residues. The CDR3 sequence: CSVETPSYEQYF. The CDR3 DNA sequence: TGCAGCGTTGAGACTCCGTCCTACGAGCAGTACTTC.

The genes are TRBV7-2 and TRBJ2-5; 9 nucleotides align to TRBD1. Germline loops: CDR1 SGHTA, CDR2 FQGNSA. J lost 5 bases, V lost 5 bases, and 12 bases had no gene match. The CDR3 contains 16 residues. The CDR3 nucleotides are TGTGCCAGCAGCGTACAGCGGGACAGGGCTGGGGAGACCCAGTACTTC. Protein product: CASSVQRDRAGETQYF.

The chain is built from TRBV28 and TRBJ1-1; D uncertain. V lost 6 bases to trimming and J lost 0 bases, with 8 bases between them. Germline CDR1 and CDR2: MDHEN and SYDVKM. The CDR3 has 13 residues. The CDR3 DNA follows: TGTGCCAGCAGGACCGTAATGAACACTGAAGCTTTCTTT. It encodes CASRTVMNTEAFF.

V is TRBV7-8 and J is TRBJ1-5, with unresolved D. Germline-derived CDR1 and CDR2 are SGHVS and FQNEAQ. The CDR3 contains 13 residues. V was pared by 6 bases and J by 9 bases, with 15 bases between. The CDR3 DNA reads as TGTGCCAGCAGTCCCTCTCCAGTCCGGCCCCAGCATTTT. It yields the protein CASSPSPVRPQHF.

V gene TRBV19 combines with J gene TRBJ2-3, with D perhaps TRBD2 (5 bases). This CDR3 is built from 16 residues. From germline, CDR1 is LNHDA and CDR2 SQIVND (reference sequence). V lost 3 bases, J lost 0 bases, and 13 bases lay in between. The CDR3 bases are TGTGCCAGTAGTATGGGTCGCGGCGGGAGCACAGATACGCAGTATTTT. Translation: CASSMGRGGSTDTQYF.